This T cell receptor (beta chain) comes out of a study of OX40 agonist ivuxolimab in advanced cancers. Trimming took 0 bases from V and 3 from J; bases not matched to a gene: 2. The CDR3 is made up of 15 amino acids. CDR1 SGHRS and CDR2 YFSETQ come from the germline V gene. This table comes from immunoSEQ multiplex PCR, and its TCRdb copy is limited to in-frame clones, with some not included. Of about 46,000 clones in the sample, 88% were seen once. This TCR came from an adult with an advanced solid tumor such as melanoma, head and neck, liver or kidney cancer. This specimen was CD4+ or CD8+ T cells sorted from blood, taken in a trial of the OX40 agonist ivuxolimab. The rearrangement links TRBV5-1 to TRBJ2-2, with 7 bases aligning to TRBD1. In DNA, the CDR3 is TGCGCCAGCAGCTTGGAGGGGGCAGACACCGGGGAGCTGTTTTTT. Amino acid sequence: CASSLEGADTGELFF.